In its sample, the clone carrying this T cell receptor beta chain was seen once. Its specificity is unknown. Germline V gene data show CDR1 as SGHRS and CDR2 as YFSETQ. Trimming took 2 bases from V and 2 from J, leaving 8 bases between them. The CDR3 covers 14 residues. The data were obtained in a study of T cells in localized non-small cell lung cancer. Study-wide results and limits: Analysis by sequencing included only one tumor region, so heterogeneity remains possible. In uninvolved adjacent lung, T cell clonality reached its highest value, exceeding tumor.

The table came from immunoSEQ multiplex PCR; TCRdb's copy has only in-frame clones and leaves some out. The sample lists under 15,000 clones, around 84% occurring once. This chain uses TRBV5-1 with TRBJ1-5; no clear D. The sample in question was peripheral blood, obtained before any cancer treatment. The receptor's source is a male donor older than 55 with stage III lung adenocarcinoma. CDR3 nucleotide sequence: TGCGCCAGCAGCTTCGGGCCTGGCAATCAGCCCCAGCATTTT. This encodes CASSFGPGNQPQHF.